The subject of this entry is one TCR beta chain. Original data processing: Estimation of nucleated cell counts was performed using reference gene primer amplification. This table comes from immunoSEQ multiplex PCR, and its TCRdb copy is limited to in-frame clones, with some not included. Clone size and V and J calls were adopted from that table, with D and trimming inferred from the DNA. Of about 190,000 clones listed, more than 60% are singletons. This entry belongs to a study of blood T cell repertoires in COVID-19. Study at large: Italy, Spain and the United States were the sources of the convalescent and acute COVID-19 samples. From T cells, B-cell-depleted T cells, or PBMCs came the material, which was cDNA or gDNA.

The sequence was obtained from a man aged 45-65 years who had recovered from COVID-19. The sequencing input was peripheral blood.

The CDR3 DNA reads as TGTGCCAGTAGTCACTCCCTCCGGGACACGGCGTTCTTGCGGGCCTCCACAGATACGCAGTATTTT. Its translation is CASSHSLRDTAFLRASTDTQYF. The rearrangement joins TRBV19 to TRBJ2-3; maybe TRBD1 (6 bases). V lost 5 bases and J 2 bases, leaving 35 bases between the germline ends. Germline values: CDR1 LNHDA, CDR2 SQIVND (reference sequence). The CDR3 totals 22 residues.